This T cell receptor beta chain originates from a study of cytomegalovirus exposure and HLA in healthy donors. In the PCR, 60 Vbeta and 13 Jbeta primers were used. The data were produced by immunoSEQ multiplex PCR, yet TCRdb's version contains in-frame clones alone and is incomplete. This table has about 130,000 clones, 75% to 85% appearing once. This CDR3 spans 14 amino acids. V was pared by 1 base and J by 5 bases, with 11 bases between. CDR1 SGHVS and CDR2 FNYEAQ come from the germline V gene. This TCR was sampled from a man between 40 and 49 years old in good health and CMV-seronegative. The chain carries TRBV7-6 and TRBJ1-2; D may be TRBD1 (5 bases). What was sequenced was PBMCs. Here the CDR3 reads CASSLETEGYGYTF. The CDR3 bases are TGTGCCAGCAGCTTAGAGACGGAGGGGTATGGCTACACCTTC.